This T cell receptor beta chain was obtained from a study of CD8+CD57+ T cells in acquired aplastic anemia. According to the study, genomic DNA was the template for TCR beta VDJ and CDR3 profiling. TCRdb re-called the reads with MiXCR, one entry per CDR3 protein. The sample consists of about 190,000 distinct CDR3 sequences, roughly half of them appearing once. This clonotype was detected ten times or more. Losses at the gene ends were 7 bases for V and 7 bases for J; bases not matched to a gene: 7. Germline CDR1 MNHNS, CDR2 SASEGT. The CDR3 runs to 13 residues. The sample consisted of sorted CD4+, CD8+, or CD8+CD57+ T cells (not recorded which) from PBMCs. The V call is TRBV6-1, the J call TRBJ2-7; 10 positions match TRBD1. The TCR was taken from a human donor in good health, serving as a control. CDR3 residues: CASTGQGVLEQYF. CDR3 bases: TGTGCCAGCACCGGACAGGGGGTTTTGGAGCAGTACTTC.